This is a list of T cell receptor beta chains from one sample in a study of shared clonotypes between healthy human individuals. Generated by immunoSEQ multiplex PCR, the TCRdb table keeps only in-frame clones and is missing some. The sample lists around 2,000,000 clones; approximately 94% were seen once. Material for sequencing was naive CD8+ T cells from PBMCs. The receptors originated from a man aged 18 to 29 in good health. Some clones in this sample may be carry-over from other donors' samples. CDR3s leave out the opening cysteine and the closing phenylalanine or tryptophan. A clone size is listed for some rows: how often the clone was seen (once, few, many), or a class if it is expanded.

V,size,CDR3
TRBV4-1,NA,ASSLPGSGSQETQY
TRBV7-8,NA,ASSRDRFSGNTIY
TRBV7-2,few,ASSLTTGIGLNTEAF
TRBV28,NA,ASFRGISTEAF
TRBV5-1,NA,ASSLEGGLRAYEQY
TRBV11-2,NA,ASSSLGSGRPVWTDTQY
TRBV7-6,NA,ASRLTVGGSVETQY
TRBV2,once,ASSGREAQNQPQH
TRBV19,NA,ASSIGPENSNQPQH
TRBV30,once,AWSGGPSPEQY